The 16 T cell receptor beta chains listed next were all sequenced from one sample in a study of cytomegalovirus exposure and HLA in healthy donors. PCR amplification relied on 60 Vbeta primers (plus 13 Jbeta primers). Here immunoSEQ multiplex PCR was the method, and the copy in TCRdb shows in-frame clones only, minus some. The sample shows around 150,000 clones, less than 9.5% of them seen only once. Input material: PBMCs. The origin of the receptors is a male donor in good health and CMV-seronegative.

In this sample, this clone turned up a few times. The genes are TRBV5-1 and TRBJ2-7; 9 nucleotides line up with TRBD1. This CDR3 is built from 16 residues. V was clipped by 4 bases and J by 5 bases; unmatched bases: 13. CDR1 is SGHRS and CDR2 is YFSETQ in the germline V gene. This CDR3 is CASSPDRGTPWDEQYF. CDR3 sequence (DNA): TGCGCCAGCAGCCCAGACAGGGGGACTCCTTGGGACGAGCAGTACTTC.

The rearrangement links TRBV28 to TRBJ2-7, with 9 bases aligning to TRBD2. V lost 5 bases and J lost 3; bases outside the gene matches: 5. Germline V gene sequence: CDR1 MDHEN, CDR2 SYDVKM. This CDR3 contains 14 residues. CDR3 bases: TGTGCCAGCAGTGGGACTAGCTTGGGCTACGAGCAGTACTTC. Protein product: CASSGTSLGYEQYF.

This chain uses TRBV28 with TRBJ1-2; 9 bases line up with TRBD1. The germline gives CDR1 MDHEN, CDR2 SYDVKM. With V trimmed by 5 bases and J by 1 base, 8 bases remained unmatched. The CDR3 totals 16 residues. The DNA of the CDR3 is TGTGCCAGCAGTCCCGAAGGACAGGGGTTTAACTATGGCTACACCTTC. It yields the protein CASSPEGQGFNYGYTF.

The V and J genes are TRBV5-1 and TRBJ2-2; 7 positions agree with TRBD2. CDR1 and CDR2 (germline): SGHRS, YFSETQ. The CDR3 has 16 residues. V lost 0 bases and J lost 1; bases outside the gene matches: 3. CDR3 sequence: CASSLVTGGNTGELFF. The CDR3 DNA sequence: TGCGCCAGCAGCTTGGTAACGGGGGGGAACACCGGGGAGCTGTTTTTT.

This clone has a handful of counts. The V call is TRBV30, the J call TRBJ2-3; 8 bases line up with TRBD1. Germline V gene lookup returns CDR1 GTSNPN and CDR2 SVGIG (reference sequence). The V segment lost 3 bases and the J segment 4 bases; nucleotides outside the gene matches: 12. This CDR3 is 16 amino acids long. The CDR3, as DNA: TGTGCCTGGAGGACAGGGGCTACTAGCAGCGCAGATACGCAGTATTTT. Protein product: CAWRTGATSSADTQYF.

Comments on this clone: Its ends do not fully match the called genes, so a read error is possible. V gene TRBV7-7 combines with J gene TRBJ2-5, with a weak D call TRBD1 (6 bases). The CDR3 has 15 residues. CDR1 SSHAT and CDR2 FNYEAQ come from the germline V gene (reference sequence). CDR3 in amino acids: CASSLDLTGKETQYF. In nucleotides, the CDR3 is TGTGCTAGCAGCTTAGATTTAACAGGGAAAGAGACCCAGTACTTC.

CDR3 in amino acids: CASRLPHSPGVPSYEQYF. The CDR3 DNA reads TGTGCAAGTCGCTTACCGCACAGCCCGGGAGTCCCTTCCTACGAGCAGTACTTC. The rearrangement joins TRBV12-2 to TRBJ2-7; the table's D call TRBD2 went unverified against the DNA. TRBV12-2 is shown as a pseudogene. The CDR3 sequence is 18 residues long.

The gene calls are TRBV2 and TRBJ1-1; D uncertain. CDR3 length equals 12 residues. V lost 3 bases and J 5 bases, leaving 7 bases between the germline ends. Germline CDR1 is SNHLY and CDR2 is FYNNEI. CDR3 in DNA: TGTGCCAGCAGTGATGATGCGACTGAAGCTTTCTTT. This encodes CASSDDATEAFF. The full variable domain, in which reference TRBV2 and TRBJ1-1 provide the parts outside the CDR3, is EPEVTQTPSHQVTQMGQEVILRCVPISNHLYFYWYRQILGQKVEFLVSFYNNEISEKSEIFDDQFSVERPDGSNFTLKIRSTKLEDSAMYFCASSDDATEAFFGQGTRLTVV.

V gene TRBV19 combines with J gene TRBJ2-1; perhaps TRBD2 as D (7 bases). The V end was cut by 3 bases, the J end by 2 bases, with 23 bases between. Germline-derived CDR1 and CDR2 are LNHDA and SQIVND (reference sequence). The CDR3 spans 19 residues. CDR3 amino acids: CASSIGGGGGHKAYNEQFF. The CDR3 DNA reads TGTGCCAGTAGTATCGGGGGTGGGGGGGGCCACAAGGCCTACAATGAGCAGTTCTTC.

The chain carries TRBV29-1 and TRBJ1-1; D is perhaps TRBD1 (5 bases). The germline V and J ends were trimmed by 4 bases and 7 bases, with 13 bases remaining between them. Germline CDR1 reads SQVTM; CDR2 reads ANQGSEA. The CDR3 totals 12 residues. CDR3 DNA sequence: TGCAGCGTTGGTCAGGGTTGGATTGAAGCTTTCTTT. Its translation is CSVGQGWIEAFF.

The sample holds a few counts of this clone. The chain recombines TRBV5-1 with TRBJ2-7, with 14 bases lining up with TRBD2. Trimming took 0 bases from V and 0 from J; bases not matched to a gene: 5. CDR1 SGHRS and CDR2 YFSETQ come from the germline V gene. This CDR3 has 18 amino acids. Here the CDR3 DNA reads TGCGCCAGCAGCTTGGTAATCGGGACTAGCGGGAGCTCCTACGAGCAGTACTTC. Protein sequence: CASSLVIGTSGSSYEQYF. Together with reference TRBV5-1 and TRBJ2-7, the CDR3 gives the full variable domain: KAGVTQTPRYLIKTRGQQVTLSCSPISGHRSVSWYQQTPGQGLQFLFEYFSETQRNKGNFPGRFSGRQFSNSRSEMNVSTLELGDSALYLCASSLVIGTSGSSYEQYFGPGTRLTVT.

This clone showed up just a few times. V usage is TRBV6-6 and J usage is TRBJ1-2; D might be TRBD1 (6 bases). Trimming took 6 bases from V and 5 from J, leaving 13 bases between them. The germline gives CDR1 MNHNY, CDR2 SVGAGI (reference sequence). The CDR3 loop spans 13 amino acids. The DNA of the CDR3 is TGTGCCAGCAGCCGACAGGAGGAGTATGGCTACACCTTC. As protein: CASSRQEEYGYTF.

The rearrangement uses TRBV9 and TRBJ2-7; TRBD2 might be the D (6 bases). Looked up from germline, CDR1 is SGDLS and CDR2 is YYNGEE. Trimming removed 1 base at V and 5 bases at J, with 16 bases between. The CDR3 runs 15 residues. CDR3 DNA: TGTGCCAGCAGCGTAACGGGAGTGGGTAAGAACGAGCAGTACTTC. Amino acid sequence: CASSVTGVGKNEQYF.

The table lists this clone with a few counts. The V gene is TRBV11-1, the J gene TRBJ2-2; tentative D call: TRBD2 (5 bases). The germline V gene has CDR1 SGHAT and CDR2 FQDESV (reference sequence). Trimming left V 5 bases short and J 0 bases short, with 16 bases between. The CDR3 extends over 17 amino acids. The chain's CDR3 is CASSRRAGAANTGELFF. The CDR3 coding sequence is TGTGCCAGCAGCCGTCGTGCGGGCGCCGCGAACACCGGGGAGCTGTTTTTT.

J is TRBJ1-3 and V is TRBV11-2; D ambiguous. Germline V gives CDR1 SGHAT, CDR2 FQNNGV. Trimming left V 5 bases short and J 3 bases short, with 11 bases between. This CDR3 has 14 amino acids. This CDR3 reads CASSPLRDGNTIYF. CDR3 nucleotide sequence: TGTGCCAGCAGCCCCCTTCGGGATGGAAACACCATATATTTT.

There are a few counts of this clone. The chain joins TRBV4-1 to TRBJ2-3; TRBD2 matches 12 bases. Unmatched junction bases numbered 2, after V lost 2 bases and J lost 2 bases. The germline V gene has CDR1 MGHRA and CDR2 YSYEKL. This CDR3 has 16 amino acids. The chain's CDR3 is CASSQRTSGTTDTQYF. The CDR3 DNA is TGCGCCAGCAGCCAAAGGACTAGCGGGACCACAGATACGCAGTATTTT.